Sequencing of this T cell receptor beta chain was carried out in a study of cytomegalovirus exposure and HLA in healthy donors. Points from the study as a whole: A later analysis found TCR association rates differed by HLA locus, highest for DRB1 and lowest for HLA-C. What a later analysis showed was that several of the most significant clusters appeared linked to common viral pathogens. An assumption of roughly uniform sequencing depth across donors underlay the presence/absence analyses.

This clone appeared a few times. Antigen unknown. The junction differs from germline at one of its ends, possibly a read error. Amplification used 60 Vbeta primers and 13 Jbeta primers. Original handling: There were about 80 million unique TCR beta chains by a later count, and about 12 million of them were shared. TCRdb keeps only in-frame clones here, not all; method: immunoSEQ multiplex PCR. D and trimming were read from the DNA, whereas the V and J calls and clone size are those reported in that table. The table has around 140,000 clones, 70% to 80% seen once. The CDR3 extends over 18 amino acids. Germline V CDR1 and CDR2: SEHNR, FQNEAQ (reference sequence).

The TCR originated in a woman aged 60-75 years in good health and CMV-seronegative. Sequenced: PBMCs. The rearrangement links TRBV7-9 to TRBJ2-7, with 8 bases identical to TRBD1. The CDR3 here is CSSSTPGTGKTYPYEQYF. The CDR3 DNA sequence: TGTTCCAGCAGCACTCCCGGGACAGGCAAGACTTACCCCTACGAGCAGTACTTC.